The rows below give T cell receptor beta chains drawn from one sample of a study of cytomegalovirus exposure and HLA in healthy donors. The assay was immunoSEQ multiplex PCR, and TCRdb's table has in-frame clones only and misses some. Among 150,000 to 200,000 clones, 78% were seen once, and the ten largest hold less than 3.5%. The sample consisted of PBMCs. Receptors were obtained from a female donor in good health and CMV-seronegative. The CDR3 runs from the conserved cysteine through the conserved F or W. Fields, in order: clone size, D gene, V gene, J gene, CDR3 DNA, CDR3 protein. A D gene is named only where the DNA matches it firmly. The listing skips clone size in some rows; elsewhere it reads once, few, many or a size class.

-	TRBD2	TRBV27	TRBJ2-1	TGTGCCAGCAGCTCCTCCGCGGGGGGCTACAATGAGCAGTTCTTC	CASSSSAGGYNEQFF
-	-	TRBV7-9	TRBJ1-1	TGTGCCAGCAGCAGACAAGCGAACACTGAAGCTTTCTTT	CASSRQANTEAFF
few	-	TRBV28	TRBJ1-2	TGTGCCAGCAGATCAGGGGACACCCTAACTAGGGATTATGGCTACACCTTC	CASRSGDTLTRDYGYTF
-	TRBD1	TRBV30	TRBJ1-1	TGTGCCTGGAGCAGGACCCGGACAGGGAGAAACACTGAAGCTTTCTTT	CAWSRTRTGRNTEAFF
-	TRBD1	TRBV5-8	TRBJ2-6	TGTGCCAGCAGCTGGGGAAGGGACAGAAGGAGCTCTGGGGCCAACGTCCTGACTTTC	CASSWGRDRRSSGANVLTF
-	-	TRBV4-3	TRBJ2-2	TGCGCCAGCAGCCCTACCGCGAACACCGGGGAGCTGTTTTTT	CASSPTANTGELFF
-	-	TRBV7-8	TRBJ1-5	TGTGCCAGCAGCTTTGGGTCGGGTCAGCCCCAGCATTTT	CASSFGSGQPQHF
-	-	TRBV28	TRBJ1-5	TGTGCCAGCATAACAGGGCTTGTTCAGCCCCAGCATTTT	CASITGLVQPQHF
-	TRBD2	TRBV9	TRBJ2-7	TGTGCCAGCAGTCTTAGCGGGGCCTTCGGGTACGAGCAGTACTTC	CASSLSGAFGYEQYF
-	-	TRBV19	TRBJ2-6	TGTGCCAGTAGTATAGTGCGCGGGTCCGGGGCCAACGTCCTGACTTTC	CASSIVRGSGANVLTF
few	TRBD1	TRBV7-2	TRBJ2-3	TGTGCCAGCAGCTTGGGACAGGGGCCTAGCACAGATACGCAGTATTTT	CASSLGQGPSTDTQYF
few	-	TRBV7-3	TRBJ1-2	TGTGCCAGCAGCTCAGGACAGAACTATGGCTACACCTTC	CASSSGQNYGYTF
-	-	TRBV7-9	TRBJ1-5	TGTTCCAGCAGCTTGCGACTACCAGCTAATCAGCCCCAGCATTTT	CSSSLRLPANQPQHF
-	-	TRBV12-5	TRBJ2-7	TGTGCTAGTGGTTTAGGACAGCCTGGGTCCTACGAGCAGTACTTC	CASGLGQPGSYEQYF
-	-	TRBV12-5	TRBJ1-5	TGTGCTAGTGGTTTGGTACTAGGACTGGTCAATCAGCCCCAGCATTTT	CASGLVLGLVNQPQHF
few	-	TRBV6-6	TRBJ2-5	TGTGCCAGCAGTTACTCCCCAGGGCAAGAGACCCAGTACTTC	CASSYSPGQETQYF
-	-	TRBV18	TRBJ2-7	TGTGCCAGCTCACCCGAGGAGTACGAGCAGTACTTC	CASSPEEYEQYF
-	-	TRBV18	TRBJ1-2	TGTGCCAGCTCACCATCAGGGCCCTATGGCTACACCTTC	CASSPSGPYGYTF
-	TRBD2	TRBV28	TRBJ2-7	TGTGCCAGCTACTCTCCGGGAGGAGACGAGCAGTACTTC	CASYSPGGDEQYF
-	TRBD1	TRBV7-9	TRBJ1-4	TGTGCCAGCAGCTACCGGGACAGGGGTGATGAAAAACTGTTTTTT	CASSYRDRGDEKLFF
-	TRBD1	TRBV6-6	TRBJ1-3	TGTGCCAGCAGTTACTCGACACAGGGGGTTGGAAACACCATATATTTT	CASSYSTQGVGNTIYF
-	-	TRBV27	TRBJ1-5	TGTGCCAGCAGTGCGACGACAGGAGTGGCTCAGCCCCAGCATTTT	CASSATTGVAQPQHF
-	-	TRBV28	TRBJ2-1	TGTGCCAGCAGTCCCAAGGCGGAAATCTACAATGAGCAGTTCTTC	CASSPKAEIYNEQFF
-	-	TRBV30	TRBJ2-7	TGTGCCTGGAGACTTGCCCCGGGGGAGCAGTACTTC	CAWRLAPGEQYF
-	-	TRBV5-1	TRBJ2-5	TGCTCCAGCAGCTCTACACTTTTCACGGGGGAGACCCAGTACTTC	CSSSSTLFTGETQYF
-	TRBD2	TRBV29-1	TRBJ2-7	TGCAGCGTTGTAGCGGGAGTTCGCTACGAGCAGTACTTC	CSVVAGVRYEQYF
-	-	TRBV4-1	TRBJ1-1	TGCGCCAGCAGCCAAGTAGGAGCAGGGTGGGAGGGGAACACTGAAGCTTTCTTT	CASSQVGAGWEGNTEAFF
few	-	TRBV6-1	TRBJ2-3	TGTGCCAGCAGTGAATTGGGGGGGCTGACAGATACGCAGTATTTT	CASSELGGLTDTQYF
few	TRBD1	TRBV14	TRBJ1-1	TGTGCCAGCAGCCAAGAGGGACAGGGATCGGTCACTGAAGCTTTCTTT	CASSQEGQGSVTEAFF
-	-	TRBV6-4	TRBJ1-6	TGTGCCAGCAGTGAACAGACAGGTTCACCCCTCCACTTT	CASSEQTGSPLHF
few	TRBD1	TRBV30	TRBJ1-2	TGTGCCTGGAGTGTAGGGGGCCGGCTTGGCTACACCTTC	CAWSVGGRLGYTF
few	-	TRBV11-3	TRBJ2-7	TGTGCCAGCAGATCCCATAGCGTGACGGGCAGCTCCTACGAGCAGTACTTC	CASRSHSVTGSSYEQYF
-	TRBD2	TRBV2	TRBJ2-1	TGTGCCAGCAGTCTGAGCGGGGGGACCTACAATGAGCAGTTCTTC	CASSLSGGTYNEQFF
-	TRBD1	TRBV6-1	TRBJ1-6	TGTGCCGCCACCCTGGGACAGGGAGATAATTCACCCCTCCACTTT	CAATLGQGDNSPLHF
-	-	TRBV28	TRBJ2-7	TGTGCCAGCAGCCTCTTCGTCTACGAGCAGTACTTC	CASSLFVYEQYF
-	TRBD2	TRBV29-1	TRBJ2-7	TGCAGCGTTGAAGAGTGGCGGGAGACCTCCTACGAGCAGTACTTC	CSVEEWRETSYEQYF
-	-	TRBV7-3	TRBJ2-7	TGTGCCAGCAGCCCGGCAGGGGCAGGCGAGCAGTACTTC	CASSPAGAGEQYF
-	-	TRBV7-3	TRBJ1-5	TGTGCCAGCAGCTCAGGGGAGGGTCAGCCCCAGCATTTT	CASSSGEGQPQHF
-	TRBD1	TRBV7-8	TRBJ1-2	TGTGCCAGCAGCTCGAGGACAGGGGGGTACTATGGCTACACCTTC	CASSSRTGGYYGYTF
-	-	TRBV4-1	TRBJ1-2	TGCGCCAGCAGCCAAAGATCAGGGAAGGGGAATGGCTACACCTTC	CASSQRSGKGNGYTF
-	-	TRBV12-5	TRBJ1-1	TGTGCTAGTGGTCAATCGAGGGTGGGGAACACTGAAGCTTTCTTT	CASGQSRVGNTEAFF
-	TRBD1	TRBV5-4	TRBJ1-2	TGTGCCAGCAGCTTGGCCGGACAGGGCGGGTATGGCTACACCTTC	CASSLAGQGGYGYTF
once	-	TRBV5-1	TRBJ1-1	TGCGCCAGCAGCTTGAGGGGGACGGGAAACACTGAAGCTTTCTTT	CASSLRGTGNTEAFF
-	-	TRBV7-8	TRBJ2-1	TGTGCCAGCAGGGGCCCCTTGAGGAGGGGAAACAATGAGCAGTTCTTC	CASRGPLRRGNNEQFF
once	-	TRBV7-9	TRBJ2-7	TGTGCCAGCAGCCACCAAAACAGGGACGAGCAGTACTTC	CASSHQNRDEQYF